These 26 T cell receptor beta chains came from one sample sequenced in a study of blood T cell repertoires in COVID-19. Clones were sequenced by immunoSEQ multiplex PCR, and TCRdb holds only the in-frame ones, with some missing. The sample includes about 76,000 clones, 70% to 90% of them seen just once. The sequencing sample was made of peripheral blood. The source is a human donor in a cohort sampled during active COVID-19.

The V and J genes are TRBV5-1 and TRBJ2-3; 12 bases are a match to TRBD1. The CDR3 has 14 amino acids. V shed 7 bases, J shed 1 base, and the junction held 1 base outside the gene matches. Per germline, CDR1 SGHRS and CDR2 YFSETQ. The CDR3: CASGTGGGTDTQYF. The CDR3, as DNA: TGCGCCAGCGGGACAGGGGGCGGCACAGATACGCAGTATTTT.

The J gene is TRBJ1-5, the V gene TRBV4-1; 9 bases are a match to TRBD1. The V segment lost 4 bases and the J segment 2 bases; nucleotides outside the gene matches: 3. The CDR3 is 15 residues long. The V gene's germline CDR1 is MGHRA and CDR2 YSYEKL. CDR3 protein: CASSLRQGGNQPQHF. The CDR3 DNA reads as TGCGCCAGCAGCCTAAGACAGGGGGGCAATCAGCCCCAGCATTTT.

In its sample, this clone was seen once. The V and J genes are TRBV5-1 and TRBJ2-2; 8 positions agree with TRBD1. The CDR3 runs to 17 residues. CDR1 and CDR2 from the germline V gene are SGHRS and YFSETQ. The V segment lost 0 bases and the J segment 4 bases; nucleotides outside the gene matches: 8. The CDR3 region has the DNA TGCGCCAGCAGCTTGGCGGCCAGGACAGGGAGCACCGGGGAGCTGTTTTTT. Protein: CASSLAARTGSTGELFF.

This chain uses TRBV5-1 with TRBJ2-3; TRBD2 might be the D (5 bases). CDR1 is SGHRS, CDR2 YFSETQ, per germline. This CDR3 has 14 residues. Trimming shortened V by 4 bases and J by 4 bases, and 13 bases separated the two germline ends. The CDR3 region has the DNA TGCGCCAGCAGCGACCTCAGCGGCGCAGATACGCAGTATTTT. It specifies CASSDLSGADTQYF.

V and J are TRBV6-5 and TRBJ1-3, with TRBD1 matching over 9 bases. Germline V lookup: CDR1 MNHEY, CDR2 SVGAGI. CDR3 length equals 15 residues. The trim removed 6 bases at V and 2 bases at J, leaving 5 bases unmatched. CDR3 sequence (DNA): TGTGCCAGCAGATTACAGGGGGCGGCTGGAAACACCATATATTTT. Protein: CASRLQGAAGNTIYF.

This clone was counted between two and nine times. The chain uses TRBV19 and TRBJ2-5; TRBD2 matches 10 bases. V gave up 3 bases and J gave up 5 bases; unmatched junction bases: 3. This CDR3 comprises 14 residues. Looked up from germline, CDR1 is LNHDA and CDR2 is SQIVND (reference sequence). The CDR3 sequence is CASSILAGVETQYF. Written as DNA, the CDR3 is TGTGCCAGTAGTATCCTAGCGGGAGTGGAGACCCAGTACTTC.

The chain links TRBV5-1 to TRBJ1-2; 8 bases are shared with TRBD1. CDR3 length: 18 amino acids. The J segment lost 4 bases and the V segment lost 3 bases, leaving 17 bases of the junction unmatched. Per germline, CDR1 SGHRS and CDR2 YFSETQ. The CDR3, as DNA: TGCGCCAGCAGCTATGGACCCGAATCAGGGGGCGCGGGCTATGGCTACACCTTC. This encodes CASSYGPESGGAGYGYTF.

This clone came up once. The V gene is TRBV5-1, the J gene TRBJ1-4; 10 positions match TRBD1. The CDR3 consists of 14 residues. Trimming at V came to 5 bases and at J to 5 bases, leaving 3 bases not matched to a gene. Germline values: CDR1 SGHRS, CDR2 YFSETQ. As DNA, the CDR3 is TGCGCCAGCAGAACGGGACAGGGGAATGAAAAACTGTTTTTT. Encoded protein: CASRTGQGNEKLFF.

This clone showed up just once. The chain carries TRBV7-6 and TRBJ2-1, with 13 positions matching TRBD2. CDR1 is SGHVS, CDR2 FNYEAQ, per germline. CDR3 length equals 16 residues. Unmatched junction bases numbered 5, after V lost 5 bases and J lost 4 bases. CDR3 region: CASSRTSGSEYNEQFF. For the CDR3, the DNA is TGTGCCAGCAGCAGGACTAGCGGGAGCGAGTACAATGAGCAGTTCTTC.

The V call is TRBV19, the J call TRBJ2-7; maybe TRBD1 (5 bases). CDR3 length equals 18 residues. CDR1 LNHDA and CDR2 SQIVND come from the germline V gene (reference sequence). The V and J ends lost 3 bases and 6 bases respectively, with 27 bases between them. The CDR3 is CASSIPHRITAPAPEQYF. CDR3 in DNA: TGTGCCAGTAGTATCCCTCACAGGATCACGGCTCCTGCCCCCGAGCAGTACTTC.

A single count supports this clone. The V and J genes are TRBV2 and TRBJ2-3; TRBD2 aligns across 10 bases. The germline CDR1 and CDR2 sequences are SNHLY and FYNNEI. This CDR3 contains 16 residues. With 4 bases clipped from V and 4 bases from J, the junction kept 8 bases outside the gene matches. The CDR3 loop is CASSVRLAGGADTQYF. CDR3 in DNA: TGTGCCAGCAGTGTCCGGTTAGCGGGGGGTGCAGATACGCAGTATTTT. Filled out from reference TRBV2 and TRBJ2-3, the complete variable domain reads EPEVTQTPSHQVTQMGQEVILRCVPISNHLYFYWYRQILGQKVEFLVSFYNNEISEKSEIFDDQFSVERPDGSNFTLKIRSTKLEDSAMYFCASSVRLAGGADTQYFGPGTRLTVL.

The chain links TRBV27 to TRBJ2-2; 7 bases map to TRBD2. CDR1 MNHEY and CDR2 SMNVEV come from the germline V gene (reference sequence). The length of the CDR3 is 16 residues. V was clipped by 8 bases and J by 4 bases; unmatched bases: 13. The CDR3 region is CASGFYSGPGTGELFF. The CDR3 coding sequence is TGTGCCAGCGGATTTTATAGCGGGCCGGGCACCGGGGAGCTGTTTTTT.

In its sample, this clone was seen once. The chain is built from TRBV20-1 and TRBJ2-7; D gene ambiguous. The CDR3 spans 12 residues. V was shortened by 3 bases and J by 4 bases, with 10 bases between the two germline ends. Germline-derived CDR1 and CDR2 are DFQATT and SNEGSKA (reference sequence). The CDR3 sequence: CSASSPLYEQYF. CDR3 DNA sequence: TGCAGTGCTAGTTCCCCCCTGTACGAGCAGTACTTC.

The chain carries TRBV12-5 and TRBJ1-1; no clear D. This CDR3 spans 15 amino acids. V gave up 1 base and J gave up 0 bases, with 9 bases separating them. The V gene's germline CDR1 is LGHNT and CDR2 FRNRAP. Here the CDR3 reads CASGLATGLNTEAFF. CDR3 sequence (DNA): TGTGCTAGTGGTTTGGCAACGGGGTTGAACACTGAAGCTTTCTTT.

This clone was found a few times. This CDR3 is CASSVVGTTNYGYTF. CDR3 in DNA: TGTGCCAGCAGCGTAGTTGGGACAACTAACTATGGCTACACCTTC. This chain connects TRBV9 to TRBJ1-2; maybe TRBD1 (6 bases). CDR3 length equals 15 residues. Trimming took 0 bases from V and 0 from J, leaving 9 bases between them. Germline values: CDR1 SGDLS, CDR2 YYNGEE.

The count of this clone is one. This sequence joins TRBV30 and TRBJ2-7, with D perhaps TRBD1 (5 bases). The ends were cut back, 2 bases at V and 0 bases at J, with 11 bases in the middle. CDR3 length equals 14 residues. Germline loops: CDR1 GTSNPN, CDR2 SVGIG (reference sequence). The CDR3 coding sequence is TGTGCCTGGAGTCACTCGGACATCTCCTACGAGCAGTACTTC. This gives the protein CAWSHSDISYEQYF.

This chain links TRBV9 with TRBJ1-3; no firm D call. Trimming took off 3 bases at V and 0 bases at J, with 4 bases between the two ends. Germline CDR1 reads SGDLS; CDR2 reads YYNGEE. The CDR3 runs to 13 residues. The CDR3 nucleotides are TGTGCCAGCAGCGCGGTCTCTGGAAACACCATATATTTT. Residues: CASSAVSGNTIYF.

This chain uses TRBV28 with TRBJ2-2; 9 bases fit TRBD2. The CDR3 has 14 amino acids. The germline V gene has CDR1 MDHEN and CDR2 SYDVKM. V lost 6 bases to trimming and J lost 5 bases; unmatched junction nucleotides: 4. Here the CDR3 reads CASSAGGSTGELFF. Written as DNA, the CDR3 is TGTGCCAGCAGCGCGGGAGGGTCGACCGGGGAGCTGTTTTTT.

The chain links TRBV6-5 to TRBJ2-5; a weak D match, TRBD2 (6 bases). The V gene's germline CDR1 is MNHEY and CDR2 SVGAGI. The ends were cut back, 7 bases at V and 9 bases at J, with 18 bases in the middle. This CDR3 is 13 amino acids long. CDR3 region: CASKEGGSGSQYF. CDR3 sequence (DNA): TGTGCCAGCAAAGAGGGAGGAAGTGGGTCCCAGTACTTC.

The chain couples TRBV2 to TRBJ1-2; no definite D call. The CDR3 runs to 13 residues. Germline CDR1 and CDR2: SNHLY and FYNNEI. Between the trimmed V and J ends, which lost 7 bases and 7 bases, there was a span of 16 bases. The CDR3 sequence is CASIFRQTGGYTF. The CDR3 DNA reads as TGTGCCAGCATATTCCGGCAGACGGGTGGCTACACCTTC.

This clone was seen only a few times. The J gene is TRBJ2-7, the V gene TRBV6-5, with TRBD2 matching over 13 bases. The CDR3 is made up of 14 amino acids. J lost 6 bases, V lost 6 bases, and 5 bases had no gene match. Per the germline V gene, CDR1 is MNHEY and CDR2 is SVGAGI. The CDR3 reads CASSTSGGVTEQYF. Written as DNA, the CDR3 is TGTGCCAGCAGCACTAGCGGGGGGGTTACCGAGCAGTACTTC.

The rearrangement links TRBV19 to TRBJ2-1, with 12 bases lining up with TRBD2. The CDR3 consists of 16 residues. Germline V CDR1 and CDR2: LNHDA, SQIVND (reference sequence). Trimming cost V 6 bases and J 9 bases; bases outside gene matches: 12. CDR3 sequence (DNA): TGTGCCAGTAGACTTACTAGCGGGGGGTTTATTTTTGAGCAGTTCTTC. The encoded protein is CASRLTSGGFIFEQFF. The full variable domain, with the rest looked up from reference TRBV19 and TRBJ2-1, is DGGITQSPKYLFRKEGQNVTLSCEQNLNHDAMYWYRQDPGQGLRLIYYSQIVNDFQKGDIAEGYSVSREKKESFPLTVTSAQKNPTAFYLCASRLTSGGFIFEQFFGPGTRLTVL.

The chain uses TRBV5-1 and TRBJ2-2, with D possibly being TRBD2 (6 bases). This CDR3 is 14 amino acids long. The V gene lost 2 bases and the J gene lost 4 bases, with 9 bases spanning the gap. Germline CDR1 SGHRS, CDR2 YFSETQ. The CDR3 is CASSFIGGTGELFF. CDR3 bases: TGCGCCAGCAGCTTTATCGGGGGCACCGGGGAGCTGTTTTTT.

The chain joins TRBV21-1 to TRBJ1-5; the DNA was not used to check the table's D call, TRBD1. TRBV21-1 is termed a pseudogene. This CDR3 is built from 13 residues. CDR3 nucleotides: TGTGCCAGCAAGCAGGACAGAAATCAGCCCCAGCATTTT. As protein: CASKQDRNQPQHF.

This sequence joins TRBV28 and TRBJ1-2; D uncertain. Trimming stripped 3 bases from V and 8 bases from J, with 16 bases between. From germline, CDR1 is MDHEN and CDR2 SYDVKM. This CDR3 spans 14 amino acids. CDR3 nucleotide sequence: TGTGCCAGCAGTTTCTCCCCAGGATTAGAAGGCTACACCTTC. Translating it yields CASSFSPGLEGYTF.

This CDR3 is CASSFDRAGGRDTQYF. The CDR3 region has the DNA TGTGCCAGCAGCTTCGATCGGGCGGGAGGTAGGGATACGCAGTATTTT. The chain carries TRBV5-4 and TRBJ2-3; TRBD2 matches at 8 bases. The CDR3 length is 16 residues. Germline V gene data show CDR1 as SGHNT and CDR2 as YYREEE (reference sequence). J gave up 6 bases and V 2 bases, and 11 bases lay outside the gene matches.